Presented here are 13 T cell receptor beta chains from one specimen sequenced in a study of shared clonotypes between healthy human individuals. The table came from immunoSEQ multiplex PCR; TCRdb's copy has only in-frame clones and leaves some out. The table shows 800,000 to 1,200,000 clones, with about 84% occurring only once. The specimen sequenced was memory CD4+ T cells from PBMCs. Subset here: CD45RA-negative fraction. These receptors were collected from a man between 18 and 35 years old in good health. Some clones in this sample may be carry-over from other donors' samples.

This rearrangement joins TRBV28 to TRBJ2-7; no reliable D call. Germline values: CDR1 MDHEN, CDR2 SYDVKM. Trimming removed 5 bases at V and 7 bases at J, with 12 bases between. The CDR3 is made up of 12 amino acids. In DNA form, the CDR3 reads TGTGCCAGCAGTCCCCCTACGTGGGAGCAGTACTTC. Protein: CASSPPTWEQYF.

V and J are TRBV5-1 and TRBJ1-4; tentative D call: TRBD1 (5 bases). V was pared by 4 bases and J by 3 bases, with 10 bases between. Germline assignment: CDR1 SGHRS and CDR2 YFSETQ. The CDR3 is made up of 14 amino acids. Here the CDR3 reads CASSPRGSNEKLFF. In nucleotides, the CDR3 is TGCGCCAGCAGCCCGAGGGGATCTAATGAAAAACTGTTTTTT.

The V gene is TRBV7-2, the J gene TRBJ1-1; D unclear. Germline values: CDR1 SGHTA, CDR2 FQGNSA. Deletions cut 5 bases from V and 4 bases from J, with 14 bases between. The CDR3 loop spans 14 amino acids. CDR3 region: CASSRLASSTEAFF. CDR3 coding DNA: TGTGCCAGCAGCCGCCTCGCCTCTAGCACTGAAGCTTTCTTT. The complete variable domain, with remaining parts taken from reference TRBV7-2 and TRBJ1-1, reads GAGVSQSPSNKVTEKGKDVELRCDPISGHTALYWYRQSLGQGLEFLIYFQGNSAPDKSGLPSDRFSAERTGGSVSTLTIQRTQQEDSAVYLCASSRLASSTEAFFGQGTRLTVV.

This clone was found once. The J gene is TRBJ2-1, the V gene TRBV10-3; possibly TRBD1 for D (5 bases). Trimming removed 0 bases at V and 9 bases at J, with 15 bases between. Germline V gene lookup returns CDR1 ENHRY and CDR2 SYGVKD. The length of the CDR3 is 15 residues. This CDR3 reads CAISESSGSRGEQFF. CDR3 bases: TGTGCCATCAGTGAGTCCTCAGGGTCGCGTGGTGAGCAGTTCTTC.

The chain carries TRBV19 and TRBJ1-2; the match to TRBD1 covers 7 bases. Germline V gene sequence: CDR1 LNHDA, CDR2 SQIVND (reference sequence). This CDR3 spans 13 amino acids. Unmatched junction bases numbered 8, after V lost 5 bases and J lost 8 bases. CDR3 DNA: TGTGCCAGTAGTTTTGGGACAGTCTTAGGCTACACCTTC. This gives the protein CASSFGTVLGYTF.

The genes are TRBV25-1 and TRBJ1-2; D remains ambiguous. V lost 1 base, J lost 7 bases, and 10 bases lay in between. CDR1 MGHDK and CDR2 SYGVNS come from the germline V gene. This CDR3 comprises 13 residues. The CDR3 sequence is CASSELDGGGYTF. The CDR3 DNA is TGTGCCAGCAGTGAATTGGACGGTGGTGGCTACACCTTC.

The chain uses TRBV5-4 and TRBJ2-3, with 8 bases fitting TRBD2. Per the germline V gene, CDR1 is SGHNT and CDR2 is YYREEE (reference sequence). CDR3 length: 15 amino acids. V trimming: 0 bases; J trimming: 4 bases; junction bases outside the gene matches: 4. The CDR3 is CASSLAGTRADTQYF. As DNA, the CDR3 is TGTGCCAGCAGCTTGGCGGGGACTAGGGCAGATACGCAGTATTTT.

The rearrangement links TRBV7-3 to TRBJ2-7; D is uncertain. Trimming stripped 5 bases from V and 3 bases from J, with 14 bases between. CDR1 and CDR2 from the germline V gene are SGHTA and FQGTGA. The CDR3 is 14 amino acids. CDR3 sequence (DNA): TGTGCCAGCAGCCCGGGCGCGCGCCACTACGAGCAGTACTTC. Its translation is CASSPGARHYEQYF. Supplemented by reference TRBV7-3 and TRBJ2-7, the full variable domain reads GAGVSQTPSNKVTEKGKYVELRCDPISGHTALYWYRQSLGQGPEFLIYFQGTGAADDSGLPNDRFFAVRPEGSVSTLKIQRTERGDSAVYLCASSPGARHYEQYFGPGTRLTVT.

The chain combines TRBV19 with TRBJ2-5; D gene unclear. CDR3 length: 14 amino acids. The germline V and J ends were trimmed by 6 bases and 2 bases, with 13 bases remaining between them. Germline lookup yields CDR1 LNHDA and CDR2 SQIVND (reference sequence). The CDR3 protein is CASRSTELQETQYF. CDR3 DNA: TGTGCCAGTAGGTCGACGGAACTTCAAGAGACCCAGTACTTC.

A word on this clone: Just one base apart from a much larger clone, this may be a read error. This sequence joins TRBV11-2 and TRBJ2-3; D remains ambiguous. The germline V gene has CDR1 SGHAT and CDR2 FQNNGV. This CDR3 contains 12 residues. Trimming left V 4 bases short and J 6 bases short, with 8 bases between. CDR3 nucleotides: TGTGCCAGCAGCTCCCCCTCGGATACGCAGTATTTT. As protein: CASSSPSDTQYF. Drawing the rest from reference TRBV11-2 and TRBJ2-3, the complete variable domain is EAGVAQSPRYKIIEKRQSVAFWCNPISGHATLYWYQQILGQGPKLLIQFQNNGVVDDSQLPKDRFSAERLKGVDSTLKIQPAKLEDSAVYLCASSSPSDTQYFGPGTRLTVL.

CDR3 residues: CASNVRQGTAYEQYF. The CDR3 DNA follows: TGTGCCAGCAATGTCCGACAGGGGACGGCCTACGAGCAGTACTTC. The rearrangement joins TRBV27 to TRBJ2-7; 8 bases line up with TRBD1. This CDR3 contains 15 residues. J gave up 2 bases and V 7 bases, and 10 bases lay outside the gene matches. Germline lookup yields CDR1 MNHEY and CDR2 SMNVEV (reference sequence).

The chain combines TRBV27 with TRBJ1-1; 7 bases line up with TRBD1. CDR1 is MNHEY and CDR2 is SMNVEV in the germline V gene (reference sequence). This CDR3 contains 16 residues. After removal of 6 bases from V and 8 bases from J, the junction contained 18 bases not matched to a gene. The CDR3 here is CASRRRRGGQVIEAFF. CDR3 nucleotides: TGTGCCAGCAGACGGAGACGAGGGGGCCAAGTTATCGAAGCTTTCTTT.

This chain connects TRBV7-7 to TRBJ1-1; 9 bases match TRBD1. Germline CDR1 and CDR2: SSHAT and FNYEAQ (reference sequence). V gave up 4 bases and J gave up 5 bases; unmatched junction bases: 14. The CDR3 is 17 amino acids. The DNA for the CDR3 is TGTGCCAGCAGCTCCCGGGGGGACAGGGAAAGTCGAACTGAAGCTTTCTTT. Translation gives CASSSRGDRESRTEAFF.